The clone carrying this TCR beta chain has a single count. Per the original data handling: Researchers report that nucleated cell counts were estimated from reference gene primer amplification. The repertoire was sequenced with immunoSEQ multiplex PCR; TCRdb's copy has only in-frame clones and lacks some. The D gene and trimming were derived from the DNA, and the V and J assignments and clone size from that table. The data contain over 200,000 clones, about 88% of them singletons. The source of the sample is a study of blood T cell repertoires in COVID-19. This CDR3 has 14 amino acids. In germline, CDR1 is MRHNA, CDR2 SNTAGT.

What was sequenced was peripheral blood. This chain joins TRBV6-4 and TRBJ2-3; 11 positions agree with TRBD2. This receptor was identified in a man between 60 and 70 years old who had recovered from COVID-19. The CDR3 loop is CAILSGGAPDTQYF. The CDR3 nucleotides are TGTGCGATCCTTAGCGGGGGGGCCCCTGATACGCAGTATTTT.